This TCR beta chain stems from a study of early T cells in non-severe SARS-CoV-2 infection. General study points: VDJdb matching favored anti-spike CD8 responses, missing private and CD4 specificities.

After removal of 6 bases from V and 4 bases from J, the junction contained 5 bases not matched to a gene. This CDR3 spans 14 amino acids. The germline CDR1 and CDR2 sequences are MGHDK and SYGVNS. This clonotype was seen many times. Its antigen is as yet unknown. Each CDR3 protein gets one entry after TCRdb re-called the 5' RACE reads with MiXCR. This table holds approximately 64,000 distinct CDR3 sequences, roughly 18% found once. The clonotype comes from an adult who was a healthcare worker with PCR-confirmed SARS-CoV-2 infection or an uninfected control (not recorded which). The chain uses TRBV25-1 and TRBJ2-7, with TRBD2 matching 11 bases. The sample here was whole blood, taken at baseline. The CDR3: CASSLAGGAYEQYF. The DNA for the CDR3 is TGTGCCAGCAGCTTAGCGGGAGGGGCTTACGAGCAGTACTTC.